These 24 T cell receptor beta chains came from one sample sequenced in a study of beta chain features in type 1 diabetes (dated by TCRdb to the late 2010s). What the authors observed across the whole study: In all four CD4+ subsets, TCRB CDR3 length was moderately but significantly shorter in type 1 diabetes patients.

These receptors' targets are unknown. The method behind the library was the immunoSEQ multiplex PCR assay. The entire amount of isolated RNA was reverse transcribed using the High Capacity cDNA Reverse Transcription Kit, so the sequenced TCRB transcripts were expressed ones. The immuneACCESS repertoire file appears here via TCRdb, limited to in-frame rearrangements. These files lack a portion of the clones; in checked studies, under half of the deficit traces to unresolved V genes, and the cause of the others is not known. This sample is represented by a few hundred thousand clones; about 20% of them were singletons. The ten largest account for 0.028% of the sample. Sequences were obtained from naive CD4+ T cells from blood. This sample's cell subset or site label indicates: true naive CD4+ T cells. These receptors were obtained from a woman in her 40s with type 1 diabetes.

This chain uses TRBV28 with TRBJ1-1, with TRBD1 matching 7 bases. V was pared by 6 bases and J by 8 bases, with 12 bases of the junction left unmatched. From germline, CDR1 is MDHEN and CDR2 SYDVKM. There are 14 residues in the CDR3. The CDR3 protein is CASSDGQARGEAFF. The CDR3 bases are TGTGCCAGCAGCGACGGACAGGCGCGAGGGGAAGCTTTCTTT.

CDR3 sequence (DNA): TGTGCCAGCAGCACCGGACAGTCGAGCTCTGGCTACACCTTC. Translated: CASSTGQSSSGYTF. The chain uses TRBV6-6 and TRBJ1-2; D perhaps matches TRBD1 (6 bases). V lost 6 bases to trimming and J lost 7 bases, with 18 bases between them. Germline-derived CDR1 and CDR2 are MNHNY and SVGAGI (reference sequence). This CDR3 region has 14 residues.

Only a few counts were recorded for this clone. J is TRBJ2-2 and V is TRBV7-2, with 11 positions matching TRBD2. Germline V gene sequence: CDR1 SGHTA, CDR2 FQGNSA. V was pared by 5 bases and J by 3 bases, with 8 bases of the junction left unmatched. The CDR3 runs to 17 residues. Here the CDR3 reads CASSPQLAGDYTGELFF. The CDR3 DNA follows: TGTGCCAGCAGCCCTCAACTAGCGGGAGACTACACCGGGGAGCTGTTTTTT.

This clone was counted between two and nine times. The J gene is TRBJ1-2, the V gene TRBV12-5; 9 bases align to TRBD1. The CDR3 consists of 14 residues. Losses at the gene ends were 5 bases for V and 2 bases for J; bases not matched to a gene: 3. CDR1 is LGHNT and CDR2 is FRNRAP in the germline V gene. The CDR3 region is CASGQDRGNYGYTF. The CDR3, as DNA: TGTGCTAGTGGTCAGGACAGGGGAAACTATGGCTACACCTTC.

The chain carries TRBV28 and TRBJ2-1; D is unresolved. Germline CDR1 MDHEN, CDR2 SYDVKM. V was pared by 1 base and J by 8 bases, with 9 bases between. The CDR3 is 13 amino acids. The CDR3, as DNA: TGTGCCAGCAGTTTATCTAGGAGCGATGAGCAGTTCTTC. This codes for CASSLSRSDEQFF.

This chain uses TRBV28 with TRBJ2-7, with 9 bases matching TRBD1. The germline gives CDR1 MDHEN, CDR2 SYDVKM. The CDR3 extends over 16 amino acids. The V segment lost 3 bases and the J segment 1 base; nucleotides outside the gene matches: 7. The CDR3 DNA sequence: TGTGCCAGCAGTTTCCCCGCGGGGACAGGGTCCTACGAGCAGTACTTC. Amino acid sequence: CASSFPAGTGSYEQYF.

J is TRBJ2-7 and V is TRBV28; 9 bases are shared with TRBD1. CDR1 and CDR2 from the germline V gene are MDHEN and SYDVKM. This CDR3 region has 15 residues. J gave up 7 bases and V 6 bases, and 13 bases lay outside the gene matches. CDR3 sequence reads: CASRATGTGRREQYF. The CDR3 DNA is TGTGCCAGCAGAGCAACCGGGACAGGGAGGCGGGAGCAGTACTTC. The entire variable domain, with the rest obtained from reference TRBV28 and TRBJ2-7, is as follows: DVKVTQSSRYLVKRTGEKVFLECVQDMDHENMFWYRQDPGLGLRLIYFSYDVKMKEKGDIPEGYSVSREKKERFSLILESASTNQTSMYLCASRATGTGRREQYFGPGTRLTVT.

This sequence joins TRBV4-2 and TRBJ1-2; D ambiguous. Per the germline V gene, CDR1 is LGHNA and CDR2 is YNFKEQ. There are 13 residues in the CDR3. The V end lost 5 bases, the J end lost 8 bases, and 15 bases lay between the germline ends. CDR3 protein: CASSSPRGNGYTF. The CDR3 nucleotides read TGTGCCAGCAGCTCCCCCCGGGGAAACGGCTACACCTTC.

The CDR3 nucleotides read TGTGCCAGCAGTGCCCTGAGGGACACTGAAGCTTTCTTT. Its translation: CASSALRDTEAFF. V is TRBV27 and J is TRBJ1-1; the D is unclear. CDR3 length equals 13 residues. Germline CDR1 MNHEY, CDR2 SMNVEV (reference sequence). The V and J ends lost 5 bases and 3 bases respectively, with 10 bases between them.

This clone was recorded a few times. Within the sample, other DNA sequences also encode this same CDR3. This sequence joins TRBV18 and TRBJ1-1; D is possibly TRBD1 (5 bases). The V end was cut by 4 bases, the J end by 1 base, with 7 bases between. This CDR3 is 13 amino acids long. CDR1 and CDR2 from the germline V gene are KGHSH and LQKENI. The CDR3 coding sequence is TGTGCCAGCTCACTAGACAGGAACACTGAAGCTTTCTTT. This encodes CASSLDRNTEAFF.

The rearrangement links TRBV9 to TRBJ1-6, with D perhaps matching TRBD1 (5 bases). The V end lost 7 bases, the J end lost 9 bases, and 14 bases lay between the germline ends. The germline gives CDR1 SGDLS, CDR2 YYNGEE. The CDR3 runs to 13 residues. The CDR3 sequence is CASRGGEGSPLHF. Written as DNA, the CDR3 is TGTGCCAGCCGTGGAGGGGAGGGTTCACCCCTCCACTTT.

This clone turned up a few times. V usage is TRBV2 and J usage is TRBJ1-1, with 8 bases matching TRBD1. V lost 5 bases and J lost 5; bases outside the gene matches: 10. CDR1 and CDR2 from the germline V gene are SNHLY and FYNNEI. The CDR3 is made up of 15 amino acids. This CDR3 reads CASSSTGALGTEAFF. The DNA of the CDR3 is TGTGCCAGCAGTTCGACAGGGGCCCTGGGTACTGAAGCTTTCTTT. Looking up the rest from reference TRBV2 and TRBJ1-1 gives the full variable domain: EPEVTQTPSHQVTQMGQEVILRCVPISNHLYFYWYRQILGQKVEFLVSFYNNEISEKSEIFDDQFSVERPDGSNFTLKIRSTKLEDSAMYFCASSSTGALGTEAFFGQGTRLTVV.

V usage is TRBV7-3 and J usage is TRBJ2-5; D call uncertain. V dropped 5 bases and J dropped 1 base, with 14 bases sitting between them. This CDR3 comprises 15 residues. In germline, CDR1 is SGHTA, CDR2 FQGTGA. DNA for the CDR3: TGTGCCAGCAGCCCCCGATCGACTTCCCAAGAGACCCAGTACTTC. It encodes CASSPRSTSQETQYF.

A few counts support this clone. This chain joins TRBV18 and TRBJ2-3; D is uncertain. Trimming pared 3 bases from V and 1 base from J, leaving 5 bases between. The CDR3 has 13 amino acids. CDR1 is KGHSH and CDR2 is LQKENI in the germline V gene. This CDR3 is CASSPAGTDTQYF. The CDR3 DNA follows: TGTGCCAGCTCACCCGCGGGCACAGATACGCAGTATTTT.

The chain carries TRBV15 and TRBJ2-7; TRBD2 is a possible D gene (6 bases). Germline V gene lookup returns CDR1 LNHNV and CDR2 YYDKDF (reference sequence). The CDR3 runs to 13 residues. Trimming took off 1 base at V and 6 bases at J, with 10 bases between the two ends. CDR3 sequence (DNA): TGTGCCACCAGCAGAGGGCTGGGGGGCGAGCAGTACTTC. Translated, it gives CATSRGLGGEQYF.

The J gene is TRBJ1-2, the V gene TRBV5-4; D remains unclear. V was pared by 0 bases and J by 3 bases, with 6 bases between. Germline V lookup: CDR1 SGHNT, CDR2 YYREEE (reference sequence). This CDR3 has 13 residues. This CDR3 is CASSLEPDYGYTF. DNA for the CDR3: TGTGCCAGCAGCTTGGAACCGGACTATGGCTACACCTTC.

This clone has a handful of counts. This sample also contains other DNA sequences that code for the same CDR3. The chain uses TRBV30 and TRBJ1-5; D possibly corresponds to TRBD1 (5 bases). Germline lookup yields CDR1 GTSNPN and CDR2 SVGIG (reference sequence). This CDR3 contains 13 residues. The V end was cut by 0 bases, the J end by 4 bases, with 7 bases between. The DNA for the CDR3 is TGTGCCTGGAGTGTGGAGGGGAATCAGCCCCAGCATTTT. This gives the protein CAWSVEGNQPQHF.

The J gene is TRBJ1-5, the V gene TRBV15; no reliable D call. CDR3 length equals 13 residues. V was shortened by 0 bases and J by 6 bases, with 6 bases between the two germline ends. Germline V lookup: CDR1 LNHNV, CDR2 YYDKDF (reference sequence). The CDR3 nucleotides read TGTGCCACCAGCAGAGATCGTAGTCAGCCCCAGCATTTT. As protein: CATSRDRSQPQHF.

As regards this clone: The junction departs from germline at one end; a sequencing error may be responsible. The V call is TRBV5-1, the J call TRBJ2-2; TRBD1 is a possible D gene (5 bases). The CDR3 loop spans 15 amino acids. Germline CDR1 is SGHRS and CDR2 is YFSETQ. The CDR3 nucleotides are TGCGCCAGTAGCTGGTCAGGGACGAACACCGGGGAGCTGTTTTTT. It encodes CASSWSGTNTGELFF.

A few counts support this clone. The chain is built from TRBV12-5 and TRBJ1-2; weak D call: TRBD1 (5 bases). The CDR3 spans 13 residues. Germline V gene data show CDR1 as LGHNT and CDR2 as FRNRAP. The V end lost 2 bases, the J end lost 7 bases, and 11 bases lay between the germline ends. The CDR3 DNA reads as TGTGCTAGTGGTTTGTCCGGGGGGGGTGGCTACACCTTC. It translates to CASGLSGGGGYTF.

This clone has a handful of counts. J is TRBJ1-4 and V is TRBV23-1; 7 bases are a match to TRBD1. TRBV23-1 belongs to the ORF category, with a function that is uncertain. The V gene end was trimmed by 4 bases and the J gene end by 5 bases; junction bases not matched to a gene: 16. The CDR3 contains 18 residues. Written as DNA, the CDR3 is TGCGCCAGCAGTCCCCGGGACAGATCTAAAAGCAGGAATGAAAAACTGTTTTTT. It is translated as CASSPRDRSKSRNEKLFF.

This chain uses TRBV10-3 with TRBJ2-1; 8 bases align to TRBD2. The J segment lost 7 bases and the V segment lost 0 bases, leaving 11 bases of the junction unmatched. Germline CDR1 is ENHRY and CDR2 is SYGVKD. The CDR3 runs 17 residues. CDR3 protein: CAISESRGAGVWNEQFF. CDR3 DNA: TGTGCCATCAGTGAGTCGAGAGGAGCGGGAGTCTGGAATGAGCAGTTCTTC.

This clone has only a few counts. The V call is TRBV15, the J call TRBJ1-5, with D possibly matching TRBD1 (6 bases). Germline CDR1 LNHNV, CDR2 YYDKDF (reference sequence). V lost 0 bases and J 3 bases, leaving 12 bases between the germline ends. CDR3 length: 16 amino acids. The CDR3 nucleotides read TGTGCCACCAGCAGAGAGGGCAGGGGACACAATCAGCCCCAGCATTTT. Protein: CATSREGRGHNQPQHF.

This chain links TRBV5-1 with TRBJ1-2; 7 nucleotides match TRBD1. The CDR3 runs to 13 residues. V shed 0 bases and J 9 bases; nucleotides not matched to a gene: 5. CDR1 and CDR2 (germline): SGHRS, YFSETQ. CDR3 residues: CASSLDRGGSYTF. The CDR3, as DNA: TGCGCCAGCAGCTTGGACAGGGGCGGAAGCTACACCTTC.